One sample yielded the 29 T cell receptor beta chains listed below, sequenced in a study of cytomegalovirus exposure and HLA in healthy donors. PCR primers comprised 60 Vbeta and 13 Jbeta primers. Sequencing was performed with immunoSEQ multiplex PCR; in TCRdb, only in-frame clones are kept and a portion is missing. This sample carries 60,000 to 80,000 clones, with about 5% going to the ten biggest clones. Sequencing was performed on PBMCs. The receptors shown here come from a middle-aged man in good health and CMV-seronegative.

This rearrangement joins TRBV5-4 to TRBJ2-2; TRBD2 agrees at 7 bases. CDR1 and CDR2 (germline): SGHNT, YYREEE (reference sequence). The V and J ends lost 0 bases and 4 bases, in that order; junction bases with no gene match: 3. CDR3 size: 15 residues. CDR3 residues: CASSLEWGGTGELFF. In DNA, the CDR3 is TGTGCCAGCAGCTTGGAGTGGGGGGGCACCGGGGAGCTGTTTTTT.

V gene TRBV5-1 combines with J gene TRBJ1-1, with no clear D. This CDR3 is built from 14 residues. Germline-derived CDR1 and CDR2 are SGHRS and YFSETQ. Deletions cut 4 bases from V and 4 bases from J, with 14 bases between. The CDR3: CASSPATPSTEAFF. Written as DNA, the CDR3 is TGCGCCAGCAGCCCGGCGACTCCGTCCACTGAAGCTTTCTTT.

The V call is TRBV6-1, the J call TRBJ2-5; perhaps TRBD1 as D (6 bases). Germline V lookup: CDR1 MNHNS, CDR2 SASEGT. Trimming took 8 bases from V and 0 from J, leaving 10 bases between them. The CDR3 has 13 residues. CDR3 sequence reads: CASPGQNQETQYF. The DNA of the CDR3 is TGTGCCAGCCCAGGACAGAACCAAGAGACCCAGTACTTC.

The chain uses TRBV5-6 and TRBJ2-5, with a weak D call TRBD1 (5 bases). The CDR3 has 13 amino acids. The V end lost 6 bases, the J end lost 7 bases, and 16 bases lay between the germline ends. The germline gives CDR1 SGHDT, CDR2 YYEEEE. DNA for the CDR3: TGTGCCAGCAACTTAGGGTACCAGGGGACCCAGTACTTC. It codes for CASNLGYQGTQYF.

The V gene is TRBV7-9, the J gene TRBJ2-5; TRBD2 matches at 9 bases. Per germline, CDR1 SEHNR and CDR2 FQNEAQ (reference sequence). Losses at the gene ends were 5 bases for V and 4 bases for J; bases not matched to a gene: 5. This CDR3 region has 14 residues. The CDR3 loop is CASSPSGGRETQYF. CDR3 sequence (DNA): TGTGCCAGCAGCCCAAGCGGGGGGCGAGAGACCCAGTACTTC.

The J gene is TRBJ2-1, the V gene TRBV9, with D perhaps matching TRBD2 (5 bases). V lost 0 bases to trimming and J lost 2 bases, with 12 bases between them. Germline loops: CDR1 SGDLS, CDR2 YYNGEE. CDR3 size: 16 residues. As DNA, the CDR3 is TGTGCCAGCAGCGTAGCTCGGAGGTTCGCCTACAATGAGCAGTTCTTC. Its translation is CASSVARRFAYNEQFF.

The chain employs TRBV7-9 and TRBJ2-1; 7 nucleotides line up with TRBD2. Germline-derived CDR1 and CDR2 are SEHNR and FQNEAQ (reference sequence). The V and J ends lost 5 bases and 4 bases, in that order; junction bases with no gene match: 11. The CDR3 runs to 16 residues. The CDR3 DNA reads TGTGCCAGCAGCGCCGGGCCCACGGGGGGATACAATGAGCAGTTCTTC. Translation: CASSAGPTGGYNEQFF.

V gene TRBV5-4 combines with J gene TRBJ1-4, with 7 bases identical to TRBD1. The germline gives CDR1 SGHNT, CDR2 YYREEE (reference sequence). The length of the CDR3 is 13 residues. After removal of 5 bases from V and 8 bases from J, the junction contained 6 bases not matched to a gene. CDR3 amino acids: CASRSGTAEKLFF. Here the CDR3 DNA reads TGTGCCAGCAGGAGTGGGACAGCCGAAAAACTGTTTTTT.

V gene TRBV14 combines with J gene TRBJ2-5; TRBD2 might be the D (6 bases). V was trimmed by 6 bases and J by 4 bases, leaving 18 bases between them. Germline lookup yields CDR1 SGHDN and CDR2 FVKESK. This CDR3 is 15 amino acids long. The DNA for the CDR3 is TGTGCCAGCAGTAGGGGCAGGGAGGTCTTAGAGACCCAGTACTTC. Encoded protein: CASSRGREVLETQYF.

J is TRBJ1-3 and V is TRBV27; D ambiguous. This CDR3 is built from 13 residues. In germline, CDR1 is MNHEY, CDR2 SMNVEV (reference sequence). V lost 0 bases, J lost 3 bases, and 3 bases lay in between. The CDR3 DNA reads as TGTGCCAGCAGTTTATCTCGTGGAAACACCATATATTTT. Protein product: CASSLSRGNTIYF.

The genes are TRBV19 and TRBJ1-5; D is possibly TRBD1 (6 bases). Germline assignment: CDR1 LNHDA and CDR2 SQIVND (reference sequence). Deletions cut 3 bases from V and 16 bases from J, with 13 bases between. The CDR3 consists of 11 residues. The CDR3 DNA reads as TGTGCCAGTAGTATGGGGGCCCAAGGACATTTT. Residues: CASSMGAQGHF.

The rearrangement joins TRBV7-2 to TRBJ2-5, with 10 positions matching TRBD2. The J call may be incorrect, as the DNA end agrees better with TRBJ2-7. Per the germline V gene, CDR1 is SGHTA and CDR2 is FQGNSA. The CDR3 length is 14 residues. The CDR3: CASNRVAGGYEQYF. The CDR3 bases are TGTGCCAGCAATAGGGTAGCGGGGGGCTACGAGCAGTACTTC.

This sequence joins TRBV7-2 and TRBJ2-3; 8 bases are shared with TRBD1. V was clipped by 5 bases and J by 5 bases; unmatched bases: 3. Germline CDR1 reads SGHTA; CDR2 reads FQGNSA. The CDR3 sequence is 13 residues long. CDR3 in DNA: TGTGCCAGCAGCCCACAGGGGGGAGATACGCAGTATTTT. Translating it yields CASSPQGGDTQYF. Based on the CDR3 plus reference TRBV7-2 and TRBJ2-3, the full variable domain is GAGVSQSPSNKVTEKGKDVELRCDPISGHTALYWYRQSLGQGLEFLIYFQGNSAPDKSGLPSDRFSAERTGGSVSTLTIQRTQQEDSAVYLCASSPQGGDTQYFGPGTRLTVL.

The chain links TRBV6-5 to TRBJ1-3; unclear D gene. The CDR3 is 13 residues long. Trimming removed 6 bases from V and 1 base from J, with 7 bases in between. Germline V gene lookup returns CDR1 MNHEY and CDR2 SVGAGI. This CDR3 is CASREQSGNTIYF. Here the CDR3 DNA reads TGTGCCAGCAGGGAACAGTCTGGAAACACCATATATTTT.

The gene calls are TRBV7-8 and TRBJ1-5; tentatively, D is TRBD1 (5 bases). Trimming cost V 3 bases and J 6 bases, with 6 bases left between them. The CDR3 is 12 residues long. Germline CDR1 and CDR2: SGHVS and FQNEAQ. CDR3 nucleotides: TGTGCCAGCAGCTTTAGGGGTCAGCCCCAGCATTTT. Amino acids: CASSFRGQPQHF.

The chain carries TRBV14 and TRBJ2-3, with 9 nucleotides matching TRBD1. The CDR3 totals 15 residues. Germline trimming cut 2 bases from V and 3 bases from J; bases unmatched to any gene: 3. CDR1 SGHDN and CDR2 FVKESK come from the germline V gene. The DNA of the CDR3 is TGTGCCAGCAGCCAACTACAGGGGGCAACAGATACGCAGTATTTT. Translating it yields CASSQLQGATDTQYF.

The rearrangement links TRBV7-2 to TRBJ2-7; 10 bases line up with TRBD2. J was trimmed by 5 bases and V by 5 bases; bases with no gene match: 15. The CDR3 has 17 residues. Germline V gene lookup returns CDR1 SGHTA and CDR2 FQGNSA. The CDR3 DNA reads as TGTGCCAGCAGCCCGAACTTCGGAGCGGGGGGGCCCCACGAGCAGTACTTC. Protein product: CASSPNFGAGGPHEQYF.

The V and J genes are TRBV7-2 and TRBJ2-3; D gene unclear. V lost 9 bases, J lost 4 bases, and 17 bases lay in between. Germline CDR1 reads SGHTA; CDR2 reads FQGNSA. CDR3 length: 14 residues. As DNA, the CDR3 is TGTGCCAGTATTTCCCGGAGATCGGCAGATACGCAGTATTTT. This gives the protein CASISRRSADTQYF.

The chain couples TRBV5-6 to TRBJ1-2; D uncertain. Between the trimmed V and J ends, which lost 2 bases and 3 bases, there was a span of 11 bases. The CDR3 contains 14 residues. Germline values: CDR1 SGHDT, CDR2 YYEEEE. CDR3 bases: TGTGCCAGCAGCTTTCTTCGGAGCGACTATGGCTACACCTTC. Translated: CASSFLRSDYGYTF.

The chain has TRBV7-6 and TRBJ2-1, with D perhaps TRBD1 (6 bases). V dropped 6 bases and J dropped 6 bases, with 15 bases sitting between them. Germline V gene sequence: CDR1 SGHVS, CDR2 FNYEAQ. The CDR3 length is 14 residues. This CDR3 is CASSKTGTFNEQFF. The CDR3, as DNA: TGTGCCAGCAGTAAAACCGGGACATTCAATGAGCAGTTCTTC.

This chain's CDR3 is CASSSLAGGQRDYEQYF. Written as DNA, the CDR3 is TGTGCCAGCAGCTCACTAGCGGGGGGACAAAGGGACTACGAGCAGTACTTC. The genes are TRBV11-2 and TRBJ2-7; 12 bases fit TRBD2. The V and J ends lost 4 bases and 3 bases, in that order; junction bases with no gene match: 10. CDR3 length: 17 amino acids. Looked up from germline, CDR1 is SGHAT and CDR2 is FQNNGV.

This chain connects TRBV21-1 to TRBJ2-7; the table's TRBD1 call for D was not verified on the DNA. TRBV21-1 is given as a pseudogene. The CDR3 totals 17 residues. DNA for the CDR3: TGTGCCAGCAGCAAAAGCCCCAGACAGGGGGTTAAGGACGAGCAGTACTTC. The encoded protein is CASSKSPRQGVKDEQYF.

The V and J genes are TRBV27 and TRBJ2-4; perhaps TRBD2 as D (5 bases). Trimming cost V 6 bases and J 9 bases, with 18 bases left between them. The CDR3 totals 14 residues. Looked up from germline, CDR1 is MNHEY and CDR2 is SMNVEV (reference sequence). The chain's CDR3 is CASSPRRGLAIQYF. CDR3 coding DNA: TGTGCCAGCAGCCCGCGGAGAGGGCTGGCCATTCAGTACTTC.

The CDR3 DNA reads as TGTGCCAGTAAAACCGACGCCGGAAGGACAGGGGTAGTAACTCGATCAGCCGGTGGCTACACCTTC. The encoded protein is CASKTDAGRTGVVTRSAGGYTF. V gene TRBV19 combines with J gene TRBJ1-2; the match to TRBD1 covers 9 bases. Germline values: CDR1 LNHDA, CDR2 SQIVND (reference sequence). The V segment lost 7 bases and the J segment 7 bases; nucleotides outside the gene matches: 34. The CDR3 is made up of 22 amino acids.

The CDR3 reads CASSNRGIDTQYF. The CDR3 DNA reads TGTGCCAGTTCGAACAGGGGTATAGATACGCAGTATTTT. The chain uses TRBV19 and TRBJ2-3; 7 nucleotides agree with TRBD1. J was trimmed by 5 bases and V by 8 bases; bases with no gene match: 7. The CDR3 is 13 residues long. Germline lookup yields CDR1 LNHDA and CDR2 SQIVND (reference sequence).

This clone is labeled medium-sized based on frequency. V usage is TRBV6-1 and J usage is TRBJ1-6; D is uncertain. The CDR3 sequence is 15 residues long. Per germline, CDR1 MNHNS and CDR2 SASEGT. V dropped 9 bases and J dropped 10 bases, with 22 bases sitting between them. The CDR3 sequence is CARRQEGSSGSPLHF. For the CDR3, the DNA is TGTGCCAGACGGCAGGAGGGTTCCTCTGGGTCACCCCTCCACTTT.

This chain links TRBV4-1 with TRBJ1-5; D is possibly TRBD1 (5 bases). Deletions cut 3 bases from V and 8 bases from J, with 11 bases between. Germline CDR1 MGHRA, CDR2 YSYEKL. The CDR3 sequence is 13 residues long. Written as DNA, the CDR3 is TGCGCCAGCAGCCACCCGGGAGGGGAGCCCCAGCATTTT. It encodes CASSHPGGEPQHF.

The CDR3 region has the DNA TGTGCCAGCAGCCAAGCCGGCCCTGAGGAAACTAATGAAAAACTGTTTTTT. Translating it yields CASSQAGPEETNEKLFF. V and J are TRBV4-2 and TRBJ1-4; D is ambiguous. V was cut by 1 base and J by 1 base, with 13 bases left in between. CDR1 and CDR2 (germline): LGHNA, YNFKEQ. There are 17 residues in the CDR3.

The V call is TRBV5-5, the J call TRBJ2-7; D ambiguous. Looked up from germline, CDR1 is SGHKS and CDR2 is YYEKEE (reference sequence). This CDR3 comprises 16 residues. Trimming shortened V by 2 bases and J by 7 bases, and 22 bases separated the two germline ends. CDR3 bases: TGTGCCAGCAGCTTCATTATAGAGACGGGTGCCCTAGAGCAGTACTTC. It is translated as CASSFIIETGALEQYF.